This T cell receptor (beta chain) was sequenced in a study of blood T cell repertoires in COVID-19. Study-wide context: Sample material is recorded as cDNA or gDNA derived from T cells, B-cell-depleted T cells, or PBMCs.

Authors' methods: Nucleated cell counts were estimated from reference gene primer amplification. Clones were read by immunoSEQ multiplex PCR, and TCRdb kept only the in-frame ones, dropping some. The V and J calls and the clone size are those of that table, but D and trimming were determined from the DNA. The sample lists 110,000 to 150,000 clones; approximately 92% were seen once. Germline loops: CDR1 MDHEN, CDR2 SYDVKM. Trimming shortened V by 4 bases and J by 4 bases, and 14 bases separated the two germline ends. The CDR3 spans 14 residues. The source material was peripheral blood. This TCR came from an older woman with active COVID-19. The chain uses TRBV28 and TRBJ2-7; D not certain. The CDR3 loop reads CASSSETENYEQYF. Here the CDR3 DNA reads TGTGCCAGCAGTTCCGAGACTGAAAATTACGAGCAGTACTTC.